This is a list of T cell receptor beta chains from one sample in a study of T cell changes during pregnancy in multiple sclerosis. Here immunoSEQ multiplex PCR was the method, and the copy in TCRdb shows in-frame clones only, minus some. The repertoire holds just under 65,000 clones, with approximately 93% as singletons. This specimen consisted of CD8+ T cells from peripheral blood mononuclear cells, obtained in the second trimester of pregnancy. The receptors shown here come from a female donor with multiple sclerosis, enrolled in a pregnancy study. CDR3s include the opening cysteine and the closing phenylalanine or tryptophan. The D gene is left open where the match is weak. Clone size appears in some rows only: once, few, many, or a class for an expanded clone.

J gene | D gene | V gene | clone size | CDR3 protein | CDR3 DNA
TRBJ2-1 | TRBD2 | TRBV4-1 | NA | CASSQWAGGNNEQFF | TGCGCCAGCAGCCAATGGGCGGGAGGCAACAATGAGCAGTTCTTC
TRBJ1-5 | NA | TRBV7-9 | NA | CASSSSSSNQPQHF | TGTGCCAGCAGCTCTTCGAGTAGCAATCAGCCCCAGCATTTT
TRBJ2-1 | NA | TRBV28 | NA | CASSPRGVKQGSYNEQFF | TGTGCCAGCAGCCCAAGGGGTGTCAAGCAGGGCTCCTACAATGAGCAGTTCTTC
TRBJ2-1 | TRBD2 | TRBV5-4 | NA | CASSPTSGRINEQFF | TGTGCCAGCAGCCCGACTAGCGGGAGGATCAATGAGCAGTTCTTC
TRBJ2-1 | TRBD2 | TRBV28 | NA | CASSLPGLAGNNEQFF | TGTGCCAGCAGCCTCCCGGGACTAGCGGGAAACAATGAGCAGTTCTTC
TRBJ2-1 | NA | TRBV28 | NA | CASSFRGYNEQFF | TGTGCCAGCAGTTTCAGGGGCTACAATGAGCAGTTCTTC
TRBJ1-1 | TRBD1 | TRBV28 | few | CASSSPGQVDPEAFF | TGTGCCAGCAGTTCTCCGGGACAGGTCGACCCTGAAGCTTTCTTT
TRBJ2-7 | TRBD2 | TRBV11-2 | NA | CASSQTSGPSYEQYF | TGTGCCAGCAGCCAAACTAGCGGCCCCTCCTACGAGCAGTACTTC
TRBJ1-5 | TRBD1 | TRBV19 | NA | CASSMMGDSRNQPQHF | TGTGCCAGTAGTATGATGGGGGACAGCCGCAATCAGCCCCAGCATTTT
TRBJ2-1 | TRBD2 | TRBV30 | NA | CAWEAGTSAYNEQFF | TGTGCCTGGGAGGCCGGGACTAGCGCCTACAATGAGCAGTTCTTC
TRBJ2-1 | NA | TRBV30 | NA | CAWSVGGISNEQFF | TGTGCCTGGAGTGTGGGCGGGATTAGCAATGAGCAGTTCTTC
TRBJ1-5 | NA | TRBV19 | NA | CASSIGAGRNQPQHF | TGTGCCAGTAGTATAGGGGCAGGGCGGAATCAGCCCCAGCATTTT
TRBJ1-2 | NA | TRBV29-1 | NA | CSVEGVTTLHRVLNYGYTF | TGCAGCGTTGAAGGGGTAACTACGCTCCACAGGGTCCTAAACTATGGCTACACCTTC
TRBJ2-3 | NA | TRBV12-5 | NA | CASGSMTGSSTDTQYF | TGTGCTAGTGGTTCCATGACAGGTTCTAGCACAGATACGCAGTATTTT
TRBJ2-7 | NA | TRBV6-5 | NA | CASSYSRGPYEQYF | TGTGCCAGCAGTTACTCGAGAGGGCCCTACGAGCAGTACTTC
TRBJ1-1 | TRBD1 | TRBV15 | NA | CATATRTGRYTEAFF | TGTGCCACCGCCACACGGACAGGGCGGTACACTGAAGCTTTCTTT
TRBJ2-5 | NA | TRBV7-2 | NA | CASSGEAGFEETQYF | TGTGCCAGCAGCGGGGAAGCAGGGTTTGAGGAGACCCAGTACTTC
TRBJ1-1 | TRBD1 | TRBV2 | NA | CASSEQRQGNLNTEAFF | TGTGCCAGCAGTGAACAAAGACAGGGGAACCTGAACACTGAAGCTTTCTTT
TRBJ2-7 | NA | TRBV5-4 | NA | CASSLWRAEFYEQYF | TGTGCCAGCAGCTTGTGGCGAGCGGAATTCTACGAGCAGTACTTC
TRBJ2-1 | TRBD1 | TRBV6-1 | NA | CASSDRDSYNEQFF | TGTGCCAGCAGTGACCGGGACAGTTACAATGAGCAGTTCTTC
TRBJ2-5 | NA | TRBV6-5 | NA | CASHDRGDETQYF | TGTGCCAGCCATGACCGGGGTGACGAGACCCAGTACTTC
TRBJ2-2 | NA | TRBV9 | NA | CASSLGTTGELFF | TGTGCCAGCAGCCTCGGGACTACCGGGGAGCTGTTTTTT
TRBJ2-2 | NA | TRBV27 | NA | CASSLLAGELFF | TGTGCCAGCAGTTTGTTAGCCGGGGAGCTGTTTTTT
TRBJ2-2 | NA | TRBV9 | NA | CASSDRTVNTGELFF | TGTGCCAGCAGCGACCGGACAGTCAACACCGGGGAGCTGTTTTTT
TRBJ1-4 | NA | TRBV15 | NA | CATAPSTGINEKLFF | TGTGCCACTGCACCCTCGACAGGCATTAATGAAAAACTGTTTTTT
TRBJ2-7 | TRBD1 | TRBV2 | NA | CASSPWDRSYEQYF | TGTGCCAGCAGTCCTTGGGACAGATCCTACGAGCAGTACTTC
TRBJ2-2 | NA | TRBV5-6 | NA | CASSLSDTGELFF | TGTGCCAGCAGCTTGTCGGACACCGGGGAGCTGTTTTTT
TRBJ2-7 | NA | TRBV7-6 | NA | CASSLALTEGDEQYF | TGTGCCAGCAGCTTAGCGCTAACTGAGGGCGACGAGCAGTACTTC
TRBJ1-1 | TRBD1 | TRBV5-1 | NA | CASSSRDSGYTEAFF | TGCGCCAGCAGCTCCCGGGACAGTGGGTACACTGAAGCTTTCTTT
TRBJ2-7 | NA | TRBV6-1 | NA | CASSEGTGGYEQYF | TGTGCCAGCAGTGAAGGGACTGGAGGCTACGAGCAGTACTTC
TRBJ2-7 | NA | TRBV6-1 | NA | CASSEGLWSYEQYF | TGTGCCAGCAGTGAGGGACTCTGGTCCTACGAGCAGTACTTC